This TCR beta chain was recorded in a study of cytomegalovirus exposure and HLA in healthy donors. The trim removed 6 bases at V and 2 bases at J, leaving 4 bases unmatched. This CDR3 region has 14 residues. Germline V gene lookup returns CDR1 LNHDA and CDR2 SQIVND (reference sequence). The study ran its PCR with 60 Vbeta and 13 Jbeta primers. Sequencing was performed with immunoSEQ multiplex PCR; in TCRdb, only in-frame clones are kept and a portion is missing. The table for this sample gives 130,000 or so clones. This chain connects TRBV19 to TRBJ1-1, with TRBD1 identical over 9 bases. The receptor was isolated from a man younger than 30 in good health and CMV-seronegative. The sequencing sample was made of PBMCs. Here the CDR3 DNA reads TGTGCCAGTAGACCACAGGGGGCAAACACTGAAGCTTTCTTT. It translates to CASRPQGANTEAFF.